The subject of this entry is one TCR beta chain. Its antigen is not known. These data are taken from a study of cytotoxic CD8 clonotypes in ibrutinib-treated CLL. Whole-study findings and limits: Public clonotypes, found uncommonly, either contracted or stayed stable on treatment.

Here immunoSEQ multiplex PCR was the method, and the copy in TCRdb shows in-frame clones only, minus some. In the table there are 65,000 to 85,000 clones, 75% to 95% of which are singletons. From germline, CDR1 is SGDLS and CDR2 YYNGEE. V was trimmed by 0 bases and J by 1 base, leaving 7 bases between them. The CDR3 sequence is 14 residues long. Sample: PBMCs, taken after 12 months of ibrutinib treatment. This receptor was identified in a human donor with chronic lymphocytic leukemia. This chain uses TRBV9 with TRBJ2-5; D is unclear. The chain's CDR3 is CASSVEGFQETQYF. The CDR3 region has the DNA TGTGCCAGCAGCGTAGAAGGCTTCCAAGAGACCCAGTACTTC.